This record looks at one T cell receptor (beta chain) sequence and its context. One junction end does not reproduce the germline sequence, and a read error may be involved. Peripheral blood genomic DNA, not sorted cells or RNA, was the template. The entry originates in a study of T cell repertoires in aging, cancer and after chemotherapy. Multiplex touch-down PCR with TRB-A/B primers amplified rearranged V-D-J TRB sequences. TCRdb recomputed calls from the multiplex PCR reads with MiXCR, one row per CDR3 protein. The sample contains 2,500 to 3,500 distinct CDR3 sequences, under 30% of which appear only once. Germline V gives CDR1 GTSNPN, CDR2 SVGIG (reference sequence). This CDR3 is built from 17 residues.

The chain combines TRBV30 with TRBJ1-5; 7 bases agree with TRBD1. This receptor was taken from a human donor with a solid tumor. Sequencing used blood. The CDR3 protein is CAWSATRGSLGNQRQHF. Here the CDR3 DNA reads TGTGCCTGGAGTGCCACCAGGGGGAGCTTGGGCAATCAGCGCCAGCATTTT.